The rows below give T cell receptor beta chains drawn from one sample of a study of blood T cells in healthy people across ages. TCRdb reprocessed the 5' RACE reads via MiXCR and lists one record per CDR3 protein. The table lists fewer than 800,000 distinct CDR3 sequences, approximately 25% of them singletons. These same data were also listed under a study on T cells of mothers and their children.

The specimen sequenced was blood. The source is a boy aged 10-17 years in good health. Both conserved end residues are part of each CDR3. Fields, in order: V gene, clone size, D gene, J gene, CDR3 protein, CDR3 DNA. The D gene is left open where the match is weak. Rows may omit the clone size; those that give it use once, few, many or a size class.

TRBV27	many	-	TRBJ2-7	CASSSLGSYEQYF	TGTGCCAGCAGCTCCCTGGGCTCCTACGAGCAGTACTTC
TRBV2	-	-	TRBJ2-5	CASSEESQETQYF	TGTGCCAGCAGTGAGGAGTCCCAAGAGACCCAGTACTTC
TRBV24-1	-	TRBD1	TRBJ2-5	CATSDLPGQGGQETQYF	TGTGCCACCAGTGATTTGCCGGGACAGGGGGGCCAAGAGACCCAGTACTTC
TRBV3-1	-	-	TRBJ1-2	CASSQGPDPGYTF	TGTGCCAGCAGCCAAGGGCCCGACCCAGGCTACACCTTC
TRBV5-1	-	TRBD1	TRBJ1-1	CASSPGTGGRTEAFF	TGCGCCAGCAGCCCCGGGACAGGGGGCCGGACTGAAGCTTTCTTT
TRBV5-1	-	-	TRBJ2-7	CASSLGSYGQYF	TGCGCCAGCAGCTTGGGCTCCTACGGGCAGTACTTC
TRBV20-1	-	-	TRBJ2-7	CSASRTPPFHSYEQYF	TGCAGTGCTAGTAGGACTCCTCCCTTTCACTCCTACGAGCAGTACTTC
TRBV20-1	few	-	TRBJ2-1	CRWGASYNEQFF	TGCAGATGGGGCGCTTCCTACAATGAGCAGTTCTTC
TRBV10-2	-	-	TRBJ2-7	CASSDPLAGPPYEQYF	TGCGCCAGCAGTGACCCCCTGGCCGGCCCACCCTACGAGCAGTACTTC
TRBV7-9	-	-	TRBJ2-7	CASSLGQISSYEQYF	TGTGCCAGCAGCCTGGGACAAATAAGCTCCTACGAGCAGTACTTC
TRBV20-1	few	-	TRBJ2-5	CSASEGVGETQYF	TGCAGTGCTAGTGAGGGTGTGGGGGAGACCCAGTACTTC
TRBV4-1	-	-	TRBJ2-5	CASSPGGAGYQETQYF	TGCGCCAGCAGCCCAGGTGGGGCCGGGTACCAAGAGACCCAGTACTTC
TRBV7-9	few	TRBD2	TRBJ2-2	CASPKTSGKTGELFF	TGTGCCAGCCCGAAAACTAGCGGGAAAACCGGGGAGCTGTTTTTT
TRBV15	-	-	TRBJ2-7	CATSRDRLSSYEQYF	TGTGCCACCAGCAGAGATCGGCTCTCCAGCTACGAGCAGTACTTC
TRBV12-3/TRBV12-4	-	-	TRBJ2-1	CTSSSARGWAGSYNEQFF	TGTACCAGCAGTTCTGCCCGGGGGTGGGCCGGCTCCTACAATGAGCAGTTCTTC
TRBV7-2	-	-	TRBJ1-4	CASSSVVGANEKLFF	TGTGCCAGCAGCTCCGTCGTGGGGGCTAATGAAAAACTGTTTTTT
TRBV5-1	few	-	TRBJ2-5	CASSSGNDRLQETQYF	TGCGCCAGCAGCTCGGGCAACGACAGACTCCAAGAGACCCAGTACTTC
TRBV5-6	-	-	TRBJ1-2	CASSLYRANYGYTF	TGTGCCAGCAGCTTGTACAGAGCTAACTATGGCTACACCTTC
TRBV6-5	-	TRBD1	TRBJ1-3	CASWDSYYSGNTIYF	TGTGCCAGCTGGGACAGCTATTACTCTGGAAACACCATATATTTT
TRBV10-3	few	TRBD2	TRBJ2-5	CAISGSVAGEEQYF	TGTGCCATCAGCGGCTCGGTAGCGGGAGAGGAGCAGTACTTC
TRBV20-1	few	-	TRBJ1-1	CSAEDSLNTEAFF	TGCAGTGCCGAGGACAGTCTGAACACTGAAGCTTTCTTT
TRBV9	few	-	TRBJ2-1	CASSGAVSSYNEQFF	TGTGCCAGCAGTGGAGCGGTGAGCTCCTACAATGAGCAGTTCTTC
TRBV5-4	-	-	TRBJ1-2	CASSIQGTDGYTF	TGTGCCAGCAGCATACAGGGAACCGATGGCTACACCTTC
TRBV3-1	-	-	TRBJ2-5	CAGSQLGLETQYF	TGTGCCGGCAGCCAACTAGGGTTAGAGACCCAGTACTTC
TRBV10-3	-	-	TRBJ2-5	CAIGVSGPQETQYF	TGTGCCATCGGTGTCTCCGGGCCCCAAGAGACCCAGTACTTC
TRBV5-1	few	-	TRBJ2-1	CASSLAMGGEQFF	TGCGCCAGCAGCTTGGCGATGGGGGGAGAGCAGTTCTTC
TRBV7-6	-	TRBD1	TRBJ1-1	CASSSGTVAFF	TGTGCCAGCAGCTCGGGGACAGTGGCTTTCTTT
TRBV27	-	-	TRBJ1-1	CASSPDGWDTEAFF	TGTGCCAGCAGCCCGGATGGGTGGGACACTGAAGCTTTCTTT
TRBV2	-	-	TRBJ2-5	CASNGGTYQETQYF	TGTGCCAGCAACGGAGGGACTTACCAAGAGACCCAGTACTTC
TRBV5-1	-	-	TRBJ2-3	CASSVSGTDTQYF	TGCGCCAGCAGCGTATCCGGCACAGATACGCAGTATTTT
TRBV5-1	-	-	TRBJ2-7	CASSLGGSASYEQYF	TGCGCCAGCAGCTTGGGGGGTTCGGCTTCCTACGAGCAGTACTTC
TRBV6-2/TRBV6-3	many	TRBD2	TRBJ2-1	CASSRGDEQFF	TGTGCCAGCAGTCGGGGGGATGAGCAGTTCTTC
TRBV6-2/TRBV6-3	-	-	TRBJ2-1	CASNQGGPEQFF	TGTGCCAGCAACCAGGGGGGCCCGGAGCAGTTCTTC
TRBV2	few	TRBD2	TRBJ2-1	CASSAGGGFYNEQFF	TGTGCCAGCAGTGCAGGCGGGGGGTTTTACAATGAGCAGTTCTTC
TRBV3-1	-	-	TRBJ1-6	CASTPGGYNSPLHF	TGTGCCAGCACCCCTGGCGGATATAATTCACCCCTCCACTTT
TRBV20-1	-	-	TRBJ2-7	CSLGTAYEQYF	TGCAGTTTAGGGACCGCCTACGAGCAGTACTTC
TRBV20-1	-	-	TRBJ2-5	CSAHTGQETQYF	TGCAGTGCCCACACAGGGCAAGAGACCCAGTACTTC
TRBV7-2	few	TRBD1	TRBJ2-5	CASSSRTGYRETQYF	TGTGCCAGCAGCTCGAGGACAGGGTATCGGGAGACCCAGTACTTC
TRBV6-5	-	-	TRBJ1-2	CATSVETQYAYGYTF	TGTGCCACCTCGGTCGAGACACAATACGCCTATGGCTACACCTTC
TRBV12-3/TRBV12-4	few	-	TRBJ2-6	CAIPPRSGANVLTF	TGTGCCATCCCACCCCGCTCTGGGGCCAACGTCCTGACTTTC
TRBV28	-	-	TRBJ2-7	CASGPREQYF	TGTGCCAGCGGCCCACGGGAGCAGTACTTC
TRBV3-1	-	TRBD1	TRBJ2-7	CASSQEGQGGLYEQYF	TGTGCCAGCAGCCAAGAGGGACAGGGAGGACTCTACGAGCAGTACTTC
TRBV7-2	-	TRBD1	TRBJ2-5	CASSPYGTGMETQYF	TGTGCCAGCAGCCCCTACGGGACAGGGATGGAGACCCAGTACTTC
TRBV5-1	few	-	TRBJ2-5	CASSQRAPQETQYF	TGCGCCAGCAGCCAGCGGGCACCACAAGAGACCCAGTACTTC
TRBV16	few	-	TRBJ2-5	CASSQSPSSYLYETQYF	TGTGCCAGCAGCCAAAGCCCTTCTAGCTATCTCTACGAGACCCAGTACTTC
TRBV29-1	-	-	TRBJ2-6	CSVEWHGQPSGANVLTF	TGCAGCGTTGAGTGGCACGGACAGCCCTCTGGGGCCAACGTCCTGACTTTC